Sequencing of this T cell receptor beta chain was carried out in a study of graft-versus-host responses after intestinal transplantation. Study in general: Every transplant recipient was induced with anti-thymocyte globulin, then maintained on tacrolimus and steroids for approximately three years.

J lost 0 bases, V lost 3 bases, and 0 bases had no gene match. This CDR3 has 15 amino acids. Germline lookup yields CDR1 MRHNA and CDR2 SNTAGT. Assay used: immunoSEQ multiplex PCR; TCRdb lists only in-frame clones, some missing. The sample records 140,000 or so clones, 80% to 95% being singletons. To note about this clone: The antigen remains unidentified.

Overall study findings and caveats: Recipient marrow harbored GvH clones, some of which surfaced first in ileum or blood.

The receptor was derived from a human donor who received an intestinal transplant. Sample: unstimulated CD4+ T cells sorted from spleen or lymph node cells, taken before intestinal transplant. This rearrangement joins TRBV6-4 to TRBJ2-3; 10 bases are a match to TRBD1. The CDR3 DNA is TGTGCCAGCAGTGAGGGACAGGGGAGCACAGATACGCAGTATTTT. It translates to CASSEGQGSTDTQYF.